Below, 8 T cell receptor beta chains from the same sample are listed, as sequenced in a study of cytomegalovirus exposure and HLA in healthy donors (dated by TCRdb to about 2017). Receptor libraries were prepared by the immunoSEQ multiplex PCR assay. Drawn from immuneACCESS, this table holds only the in-frame rearrangements with V and J called that TCRdb kept. Clones are partly lost; checked studies trace under half to an unresolved V gene and leave the rest unexplained. This sample has 150,000 to 200,000 clones in its table, and approximately 87% of those were observed once. 1.4% of the sample rests with the top ten. Sequenced input: PBMCs. The receptors originated from a woman aged 30 to 39 in good health and CMV-seronegative.

The V call is TRBV9, the J call TRBJ1-6; 7 bases match TRBD1. V gave up 6 bases and J gave up 5 bases; unmatched junction bases: 2. This CDR3 is 13 amino acids long. Germline assignment: CDR1 SGDLS and CDR2 YYNGEE. This CDR3 is CASNDRDNSPLHF. The CDR3 bases are TGTGCCAGCAACGACAGGGATAATTCACCCCTCCACTTT.

The chain uses TRBV6-6 and TRBJ1-2; tentatively, D is TRBD1 (5 bases). Germline V lookup: CDR1 MNHNY, CDR2 SVGAGI (reference sequence). V lost 2 bases, J lost 4 bases, and 11 bases lay in between. The CDR3 has 14 residues. The CDR3 here is CASSYVRVGYGYTF. The CDR3 DNA is TGTGCCAGCAGTTACGTCAGGGTGGGCTATGGCTACACCTTC.

This CDR3 is CATQGGTNYGYTF. The CDR3 DNA is TGTGCCACACAGGGGGGGACCAACTATGGCTACACCTTC. The chain joins TRBV10-3 to TRBJ1-2, with 8 bases lining up with TRBD1. The CDR3 has 13 amino acids. The germline CDR1 and CDR2 sequences are ENHRY and SYGVKD. The V and J ends lost 10 bases and 2 bases, in that order; junction bases with no gene match: 6.

V is TRBV5-4 and J is TRBJ1-4, with 8 bases that match TRBD1. Trimming removed 4 bases from V and 3 bases from J; junction bases left unmatched: 8. Germline V CDR1 and CDR2: SGHNT, YYREEE (reference sequence). CDR3 size: 16 residues. The CDR3 DNA follows: TGTGCCAGCAGCCTTGGACAGGGTCGGGCTAATGAAAAACTGTTTTTT. Its translation: CASSLGQGRANEKLFF.

The chain uses TRBV4-1 and TRBJ1-6; weak D call: TRBD1 (6 bases). The CDR3 has 18 residues. Germline V lookup: CDR1 MGHRA, CDR2 YSYEKL. V dropped 0 bases and J dropped 3 bases, with 15 bases sitting between them. As DNA, the CDR3 is TGCGCCAGCAGCCAAGAGGGGCCAGGGACAATCTATAATTCACCCCTCCACTTT. As protein: CASSQEGPGTIYNSPLHF.

The CDR3 region is CASSWHSNQPQHF. As DNA, the CDR3 is TGTGCCAGCAGTTGGCATAGCAATCAGCCCCAGCATTTT. This chain uses TRBV6-5 with TRBJ1-5; D gene uncertain. V gave up 4 bases and J gave up 0 bases, with 4 bases separating them. The CDR3 runs to 13 residues. Germline loops: CDR1 MNHEY, CDR2 SVGAGI.

The sample holds one count of this clone. V usage is TRBV7-8 and J usage is TRBJ2-3; D remains unclear. The CDR3 runs to 13 residues. From germline, CDR1 is SGHVS and CDR2 FQNEAQ. Deletions cut 6 bases from V and 6 bases from J, with 13 bases between. The CDR3 nucleotides are TGTGCCAGCAGTTGGAGCGTCGGTGATACGCAGTATTTT. Its translation: CASSWSVGDTQYF.

The CDR3: CASSMAGHSNQPQHF. Written as DNA, the CDR3 is TGTGCCAGTAGTATGGCAGGGCATAGCAATCAGCCCCAGCATTTT. The chain combines TRBV19 with TRBJ1-5; TRBD1 is a possible D gene (5 bases). The CDR3 extends over 15 amino acids. Looked up from germline, CDR1 is LNHDA and CDR2 is SQIVND (reference sequence). Deletions cut 3 bases from V and 0 bases from J, with 9 bases between.